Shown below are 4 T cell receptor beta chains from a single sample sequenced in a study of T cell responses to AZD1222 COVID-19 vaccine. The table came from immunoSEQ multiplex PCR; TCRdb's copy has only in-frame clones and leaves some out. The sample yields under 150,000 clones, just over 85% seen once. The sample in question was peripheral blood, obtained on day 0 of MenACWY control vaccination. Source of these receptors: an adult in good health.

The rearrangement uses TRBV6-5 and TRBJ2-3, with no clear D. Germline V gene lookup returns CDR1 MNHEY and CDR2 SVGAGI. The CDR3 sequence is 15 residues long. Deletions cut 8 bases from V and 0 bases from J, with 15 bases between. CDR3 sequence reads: CASQLLGTSTDTQYF. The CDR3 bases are TGTGCCAGCCAGTTACTCGGAACTAGCACAGATACGCAGTATTTT.

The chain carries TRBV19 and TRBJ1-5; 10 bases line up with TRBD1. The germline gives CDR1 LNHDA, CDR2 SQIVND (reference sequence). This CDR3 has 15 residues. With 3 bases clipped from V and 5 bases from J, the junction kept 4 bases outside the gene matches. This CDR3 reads CASSMGDRGYQPQHF. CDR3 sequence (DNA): TGTGCCAGTAGTATGGGGGACAGGGGTTATCAGCCCCAGCATTTT.

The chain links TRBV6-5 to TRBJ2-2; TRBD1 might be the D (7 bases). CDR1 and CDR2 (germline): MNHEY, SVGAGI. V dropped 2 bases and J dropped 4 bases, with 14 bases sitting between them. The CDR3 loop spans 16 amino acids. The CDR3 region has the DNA TGTGCCAGCAGTTACGGGCCCAGGGGGGCCACCGGGGAGCTGTTTTTT. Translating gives CASSYGPRGATGELFF.

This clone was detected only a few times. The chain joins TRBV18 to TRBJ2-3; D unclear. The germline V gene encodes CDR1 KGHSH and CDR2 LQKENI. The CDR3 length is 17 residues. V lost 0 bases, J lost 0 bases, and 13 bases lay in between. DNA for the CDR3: TGTGCCAGCTCACCACCGTTGGACCGATATAGCACAGATACGCAGTATTTT. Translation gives CASSPPLDRYSTDTQYF.